Detailed here is one T cell receptor beta chain. Its specificity is not known. Other DNA variants within this sample encode the same CDR3. This sample was taken from a study of cytomegalovirus exposure and HLA in healthy donors. General study points: Cytomegalovirus-associated TCR beta chains were listed, numbering some 180.

This CDR3 is 13 amino acids long. Germline values: CDR1 LNHDA, CDR2 SQIVND (reference sequence). Trimming left V 4 bases short and J 4 bases short, with 10 bases between. Sequencing used immunoSEQ multiplex PCR; TCRdb keeps in-frame clones, though not all of them. This table has hundreds of thousands of clones, approximately 86% appearing once. Sample: PBMCs. V usage is TRBV19 and J usage is TRBJ1-2, with no clear D. This TCR was sampled from a woman in her 30s in good health and CMV-seropositive. The CDR3 protein is CASSTGLGYGYTF. CDR3 DNA sequence: TGTGCCAGTAGTACGGGGTTGGGCTATGGCTACACCTTC. Supplemented by reference TRBV19 and TRBJ1-2, the full variable domain reads DGGITQSPKYLFRKEGQNVTLSCEQNLNHDAMYWYRQDPGQGLRLIYYSQIVNDFQKGDIAEGYSVSREKKESFPLTVTSAQKNPTAFYLCASSTGLGYGYTFGSGTRLTVV.